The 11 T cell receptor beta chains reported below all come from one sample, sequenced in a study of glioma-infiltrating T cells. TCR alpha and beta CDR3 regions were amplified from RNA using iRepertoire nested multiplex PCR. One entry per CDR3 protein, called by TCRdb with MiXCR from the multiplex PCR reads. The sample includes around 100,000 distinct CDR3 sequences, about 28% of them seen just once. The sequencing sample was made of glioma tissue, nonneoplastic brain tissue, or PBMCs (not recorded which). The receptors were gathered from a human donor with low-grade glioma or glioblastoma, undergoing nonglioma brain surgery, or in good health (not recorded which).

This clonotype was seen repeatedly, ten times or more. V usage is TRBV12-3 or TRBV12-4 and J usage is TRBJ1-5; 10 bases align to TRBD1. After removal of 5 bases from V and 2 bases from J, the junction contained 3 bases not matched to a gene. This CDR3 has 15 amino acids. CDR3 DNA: TGTGCCAGCAGTCCGGGACAGGGGCGCAATCAGCCCCAGCATTTT. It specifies CASSPGQGRNQPQHF.

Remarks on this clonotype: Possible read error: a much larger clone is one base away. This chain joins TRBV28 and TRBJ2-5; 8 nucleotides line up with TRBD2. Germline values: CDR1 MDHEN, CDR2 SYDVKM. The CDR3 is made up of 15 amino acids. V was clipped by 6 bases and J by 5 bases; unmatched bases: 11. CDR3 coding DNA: TGTGCCAGCAGCCGCTACGGGGGGGCTGAGGAGACCCAGTACTTC. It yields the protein CASSRYGGAEETQYF.

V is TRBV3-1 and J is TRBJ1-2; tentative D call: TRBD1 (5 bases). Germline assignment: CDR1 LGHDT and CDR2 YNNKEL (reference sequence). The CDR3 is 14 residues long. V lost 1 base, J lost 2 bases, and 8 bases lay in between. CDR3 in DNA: TGTGCCAGCAGCCAAGGGGGCACCAACTATGGCTACACCTTC. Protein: CASSQGGTNYGYTF.

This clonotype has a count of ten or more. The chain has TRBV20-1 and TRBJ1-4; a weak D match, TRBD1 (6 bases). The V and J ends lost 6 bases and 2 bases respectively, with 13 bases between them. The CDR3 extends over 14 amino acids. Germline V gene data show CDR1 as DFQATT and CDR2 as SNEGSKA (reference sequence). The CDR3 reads CSAVSTGTNEKLFF. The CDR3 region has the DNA TGCAGTGCCGTTTCGACAGGCACTAATGAAAAACTGTTTTTT.

DNA of the CDR3: TGTGCCAGCAGTTTAGGGGTCACCGGGGAGCTGTTTTTT. Translation: CASSLGVTGELFF. The chain has TRBV12-3 or TRBV12-4 and TRBJ2-2; no reliable D call. Trimming stripped 1 base from V and 4 bases from J, with 4 bases between. The CDR3 has 13 amino acids.

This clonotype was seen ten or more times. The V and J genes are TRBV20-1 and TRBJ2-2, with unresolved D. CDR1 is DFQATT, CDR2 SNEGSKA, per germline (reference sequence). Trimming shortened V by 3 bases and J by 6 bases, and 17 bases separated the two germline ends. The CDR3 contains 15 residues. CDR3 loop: CSARGLGRGPGELFF. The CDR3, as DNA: TGCAGTGCTAGGGGTCTCGGACGAGGACCCGGGGAGCTGTTTTTT.

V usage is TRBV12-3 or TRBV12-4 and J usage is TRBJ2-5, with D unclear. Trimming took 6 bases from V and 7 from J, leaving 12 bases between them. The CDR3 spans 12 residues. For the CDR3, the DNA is TGTGCCAGCAGACGGTGGGGTGGGACCCAGTACTTC. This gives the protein CASRRWGGTQYF.

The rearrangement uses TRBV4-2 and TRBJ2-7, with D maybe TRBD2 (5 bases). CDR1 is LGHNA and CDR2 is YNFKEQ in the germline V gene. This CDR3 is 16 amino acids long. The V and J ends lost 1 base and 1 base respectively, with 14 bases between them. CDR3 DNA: TGTGCCAGCAGCCAAGTGGCTAGCCGATTGTCCTACGAGCAGTACTTC. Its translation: CASSQVASRLSYEQYF.

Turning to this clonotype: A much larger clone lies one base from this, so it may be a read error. The CDR3 nucleotides are TGTGCCAGCAACGACAGACCCGACTACTCTTGCTACACCTTC. Residues: CASNDRPDYSCYTF. This chain uses TRBV6-2 or TRBV6-3 with TRBJ1-2; tentative D call: TRBD1 (5 bases). CDR1 and CDR2 from the germline V gene are MNHEY and SVGEGT. The CDR3 runs to 14 residues. V was cut by 7 bases and J by 9 bases, with 21 bases left in between.

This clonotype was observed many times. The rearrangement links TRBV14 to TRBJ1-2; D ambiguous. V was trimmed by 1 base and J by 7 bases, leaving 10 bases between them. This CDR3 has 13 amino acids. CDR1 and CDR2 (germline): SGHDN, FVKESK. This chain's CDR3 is CASSQVGTSGYTF. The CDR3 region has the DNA TGTGCCAGCAGCCAAGTCGGAACTTCTGGCTACACCTTC.

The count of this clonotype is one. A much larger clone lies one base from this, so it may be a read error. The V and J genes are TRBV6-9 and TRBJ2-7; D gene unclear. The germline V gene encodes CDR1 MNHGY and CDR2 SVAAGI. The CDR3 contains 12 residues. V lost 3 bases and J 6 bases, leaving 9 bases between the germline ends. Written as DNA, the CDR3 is TGTGCCAGCAGTTACTGGGGATCCGAGCAGTACTTC. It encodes CASSYWGSEQYF.